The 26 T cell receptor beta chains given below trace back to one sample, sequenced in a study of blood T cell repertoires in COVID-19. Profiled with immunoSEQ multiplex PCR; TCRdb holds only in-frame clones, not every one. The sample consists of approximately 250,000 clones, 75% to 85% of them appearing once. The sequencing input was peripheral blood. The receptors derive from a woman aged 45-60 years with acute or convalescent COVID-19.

The CDR3: CAWRGTGGNQPQHF. CDR3 sequence (DNA): TGTGCCTGGAGAGGGACAGGGGGCAATCAGCCCCAGCATTTT. The chain uses TRBV30 and TRBJ1-5; 10 bases line up with TRBD1. The CDR3 is made up of 14 amino acids. The junction had 1 base not matched to a gene; V was cut back by 3 bases and J by 2 bases. Germline V gives CDR1 GTSNPN, CDR2 SVGIG (reference sequence).

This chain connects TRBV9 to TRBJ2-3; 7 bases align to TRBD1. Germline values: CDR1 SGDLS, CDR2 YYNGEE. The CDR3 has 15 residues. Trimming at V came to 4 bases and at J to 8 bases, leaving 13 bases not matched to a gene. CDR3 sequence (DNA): TGTGCCAGCAGCCCCCAGACAGGGCCCCTCAGTACGCAGTATTTT. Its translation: CASSPQTGPLSTQYF.

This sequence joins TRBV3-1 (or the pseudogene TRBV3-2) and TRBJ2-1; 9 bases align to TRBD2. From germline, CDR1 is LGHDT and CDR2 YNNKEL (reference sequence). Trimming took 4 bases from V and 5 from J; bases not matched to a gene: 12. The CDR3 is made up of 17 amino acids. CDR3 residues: CASSLILGGGANNEQFF. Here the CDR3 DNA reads TGTGCCAGCAGCCTCATTTTGGGCGGGGGGGCAAACAATGAGCAGTTCTTC.

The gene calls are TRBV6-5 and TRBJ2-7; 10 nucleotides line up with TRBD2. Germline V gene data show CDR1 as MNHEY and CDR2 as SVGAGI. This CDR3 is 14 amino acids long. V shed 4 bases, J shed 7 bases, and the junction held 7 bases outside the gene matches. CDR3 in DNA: TGTGCCAGCAGTTCCCTAGCGGGAGCGTGGGAGCAGTACTTC. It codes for CASSSLAGAWEQYF.

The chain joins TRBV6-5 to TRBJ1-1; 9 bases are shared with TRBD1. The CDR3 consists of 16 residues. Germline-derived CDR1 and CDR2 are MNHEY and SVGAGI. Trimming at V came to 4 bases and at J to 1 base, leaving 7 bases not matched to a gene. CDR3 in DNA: TGTGCCAGCAGTTCGACAGGGGGTTACCGGAACACTGAAGCTTTCTTT. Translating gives CASSSTGGYRNTEAFF.

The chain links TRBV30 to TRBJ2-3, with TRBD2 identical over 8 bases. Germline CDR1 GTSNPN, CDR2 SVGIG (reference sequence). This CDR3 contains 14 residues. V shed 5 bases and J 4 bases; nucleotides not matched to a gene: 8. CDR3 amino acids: CAWSSGSLPDTQYF. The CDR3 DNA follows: TGTGCCTGGTCTAGCGGGTCACTCCCAGATACGCAGTATTTT.

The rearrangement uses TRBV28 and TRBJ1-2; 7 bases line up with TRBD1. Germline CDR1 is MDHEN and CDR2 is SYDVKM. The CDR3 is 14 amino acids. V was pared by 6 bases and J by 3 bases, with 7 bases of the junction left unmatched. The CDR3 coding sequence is TGTGCCAGCAGCCGAATCGGGACAGACTATGGCTACACCTTC. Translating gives CASSRIGTDYGYTF.

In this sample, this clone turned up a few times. The CDR3 DNA follows: TGTGCCAGCTCCCCCTGGTCAGCCGGGACTGGCACAGATACGCAGTATTTT. It codes for CASSPWSAGTGTDTQYF. This chain links TRBV18 with TRBJ2-3; D perhaps matches TRBD2 (6 bases). V shed 6 bases and J shed 1 base, with 20 bases lying between them. The CDR3 is made up of 17 amino acids. Germline V CDR1 and CDR2: KGHSH, LQKENI.

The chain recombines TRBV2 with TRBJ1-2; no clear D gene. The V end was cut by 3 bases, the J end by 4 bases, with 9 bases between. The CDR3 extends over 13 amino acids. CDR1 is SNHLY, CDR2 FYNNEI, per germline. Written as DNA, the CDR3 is TGTGCCAGCAGTGACCGGGTCCCCTATGGCTACACCTTC. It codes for CASSDRVPYGYTF.

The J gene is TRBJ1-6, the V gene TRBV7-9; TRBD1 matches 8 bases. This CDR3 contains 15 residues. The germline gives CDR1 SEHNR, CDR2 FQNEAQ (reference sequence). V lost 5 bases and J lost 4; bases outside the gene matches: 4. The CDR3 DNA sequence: TGTGCCAGCAGCCCGGGACAGGCTTATAATTCACCCCTCCACTTT. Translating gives CASSPGQAYNSPLHF.

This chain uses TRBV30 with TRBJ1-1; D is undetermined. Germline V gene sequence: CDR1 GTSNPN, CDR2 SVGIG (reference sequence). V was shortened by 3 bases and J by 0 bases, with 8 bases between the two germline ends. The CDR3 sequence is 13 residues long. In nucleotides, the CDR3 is TGTGCCTGGAGCCCAGGAATGAACACTGAAGCTTTCTTT. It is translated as CAWSPGMNTEAFF.

CDR3 loop: CASSQENRGSFYNEQFF. The CDR3 coding sequence is TGTGCCAGCAGCCAAGAAAACAGGGGAAGTTTCTACAATGAGCAGTTCTTC. The chain links TRBV14 to TRBJ2-1; 7 positions agree with TRBD1. There are 17 residues in the CDR3. Trimming removed 0 bases from V and 3 bases from J; junction bases left unmatched: 8. CDR1 is SGHDN, CDR2 FVKESK, per germline.

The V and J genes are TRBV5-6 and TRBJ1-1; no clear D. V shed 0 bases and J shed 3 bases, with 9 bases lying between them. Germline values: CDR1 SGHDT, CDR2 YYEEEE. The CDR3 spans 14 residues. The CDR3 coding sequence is TGTGCCAGCAGCTTGGCAGGCACTTACACTGAAGCTTTCTTT. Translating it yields CASSLAGTYTEAFF. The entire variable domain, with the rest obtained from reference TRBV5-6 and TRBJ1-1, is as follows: DAGVTQSPTHLIKTRGQQVTLRCSPKSGHDTVSWYQQALGQGPQFIFQYYEEEERQRGNFPDRFSGHQFPNYSSELNVNALLLGDSALYLCASSLAGTYTEAFFGQGTRLTVV.

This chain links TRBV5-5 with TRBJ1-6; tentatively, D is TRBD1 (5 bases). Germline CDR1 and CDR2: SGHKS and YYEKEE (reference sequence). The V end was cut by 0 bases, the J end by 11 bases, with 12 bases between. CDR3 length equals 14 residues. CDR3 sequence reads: CASSLDGRGAPLHF. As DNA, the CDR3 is TGTGCCAGCAGCTTGGACGGGAGAGGGGCACCCCTCCACTTT.

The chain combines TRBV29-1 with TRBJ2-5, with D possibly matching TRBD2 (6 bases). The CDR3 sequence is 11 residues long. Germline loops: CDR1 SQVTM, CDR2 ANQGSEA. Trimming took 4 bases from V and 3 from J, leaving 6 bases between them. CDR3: CSVGGEETQYF. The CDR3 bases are TGCAGCGTTGGGGGGGAAGAGACCCAGTACTTC.

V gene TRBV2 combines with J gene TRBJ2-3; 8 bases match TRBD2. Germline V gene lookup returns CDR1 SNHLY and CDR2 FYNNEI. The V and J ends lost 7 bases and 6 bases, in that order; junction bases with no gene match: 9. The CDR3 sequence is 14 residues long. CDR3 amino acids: CASTPSGGDDTQYF. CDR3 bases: TGTGCCAGCACCCCGTCGGGGGGGGATGATACGCAGTATTTT.

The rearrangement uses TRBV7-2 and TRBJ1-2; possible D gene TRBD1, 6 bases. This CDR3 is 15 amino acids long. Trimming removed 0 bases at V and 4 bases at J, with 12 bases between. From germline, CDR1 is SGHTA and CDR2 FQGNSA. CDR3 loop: CASSLARQAGYGYTF. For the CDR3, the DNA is TGTGCCAGCAGCTTAGCGCGACAGGCTGGCTATGGCTACACCTTC.

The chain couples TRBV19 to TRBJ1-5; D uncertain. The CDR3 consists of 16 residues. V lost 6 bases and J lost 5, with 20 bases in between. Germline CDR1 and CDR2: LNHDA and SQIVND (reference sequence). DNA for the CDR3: TGTGCCAGTAGCCCGGCCCCCCCGGGAGGGCATCAGCCCCAGCATTTT. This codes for CASSPAPPGGHQPQHF.

The CDR3 loop reads CASSQRGGEGTQYF. The CDR3 nucleotides read TGTGCCAGCAGCCAGCGGGGGGGCGAAGGGACGCAGTATTTT. This rearrangement joins TRBV5-6 to TRBJ2-3, with 10 bases fitting TRBD2. CDR3 length: 14 residues. CDR1 and CDR2 from the germline V gene are SGHDT and YYEEEE. The V gene end was trimmed by 4 bases and the J gene end by 9 bases; junction bases not matched to a gene: 8.

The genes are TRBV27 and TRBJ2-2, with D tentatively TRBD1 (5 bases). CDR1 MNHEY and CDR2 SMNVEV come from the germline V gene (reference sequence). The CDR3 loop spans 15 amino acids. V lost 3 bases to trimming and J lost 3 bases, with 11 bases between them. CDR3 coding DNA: TGTGCCAGCAGTTTTAGGGGCGCGGACACCGGGGAGCTGTTTTTT. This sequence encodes CASSFRGADTGELFF.

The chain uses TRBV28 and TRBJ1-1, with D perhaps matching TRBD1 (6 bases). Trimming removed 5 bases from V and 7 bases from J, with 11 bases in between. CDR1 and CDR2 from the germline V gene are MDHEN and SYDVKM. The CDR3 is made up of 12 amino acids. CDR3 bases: TGTGCCAGCAGTGCTAACAGGGTTGAAGCTTTCTTT. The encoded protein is CASSANRVEAFF. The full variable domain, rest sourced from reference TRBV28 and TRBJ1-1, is DVKVTQSSRYLVKRTGEKVFLECVQDMDHENMFWYRQDPGLGLRLIYFSYDVKMKEKGDIPEGYSVSREKKERFSLILESASTNQTSMYLCASSANRVEAFFGQGTRLTVV.

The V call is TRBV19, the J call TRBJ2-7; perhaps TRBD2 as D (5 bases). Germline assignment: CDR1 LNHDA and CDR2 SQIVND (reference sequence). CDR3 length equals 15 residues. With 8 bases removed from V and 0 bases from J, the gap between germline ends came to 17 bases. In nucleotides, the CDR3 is TGTGCCAGTTCTCCGTCGGGGAAGGTCTCCTACGAGCAGTACTTC. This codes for CASSPSGKVSYEQYF.

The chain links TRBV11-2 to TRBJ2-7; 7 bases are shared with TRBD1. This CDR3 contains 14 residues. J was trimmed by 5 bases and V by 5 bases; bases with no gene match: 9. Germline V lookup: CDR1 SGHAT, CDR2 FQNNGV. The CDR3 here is CASSIQGISHEQYF. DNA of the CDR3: TGTGCCAGCAGCATACAGGGGATCAGCCACGAGCAGTACTTC.

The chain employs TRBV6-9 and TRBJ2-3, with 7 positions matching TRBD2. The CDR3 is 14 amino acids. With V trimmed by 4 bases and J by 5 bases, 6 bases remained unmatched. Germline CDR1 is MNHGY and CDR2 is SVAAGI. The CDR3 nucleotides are TGTGCCAGCAGTTTACAGCGGGATGGAGATACGCAGTATTTT. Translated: CASSLQRDGDTQYF.

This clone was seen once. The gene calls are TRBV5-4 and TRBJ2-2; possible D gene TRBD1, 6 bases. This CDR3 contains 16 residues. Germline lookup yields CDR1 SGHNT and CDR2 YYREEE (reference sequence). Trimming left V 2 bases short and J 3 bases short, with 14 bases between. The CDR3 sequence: CASSFEGGRDTGELFF. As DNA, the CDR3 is TGTGCCAGCAGCTTCGAAGGGGGTAGGGACACCGGGGAGCTGTTTTTT.

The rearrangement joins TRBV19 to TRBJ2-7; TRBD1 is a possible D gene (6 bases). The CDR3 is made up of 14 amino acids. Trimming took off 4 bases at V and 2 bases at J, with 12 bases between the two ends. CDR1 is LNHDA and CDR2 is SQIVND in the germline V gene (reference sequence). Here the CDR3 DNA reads TGTGCCAGTAGTACGAAACAGGGCCCCTACGAGCAGTACTTC. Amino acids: CASSTKQGPYEQYF.